The sequence of this TCR beta chain was determined in a study of T cells in Graves' hyperthyroidism and ophthalmopathy. Template material for amplifying TCR beta CDR3 regions consisted of RNA transcripts. Researchers ran a first-round RT-PCR on the TCR CDR3 using the HTBI primer set. MiXCR was run by TCRdb on the multiplex PCR reads, yielding one entry per CDR3 protein. The sample gives about 480,000 distinct CDR3 sequences, over 13% of which show up once; less than 20% is in the top ten. Remarks on this clonotype: Given a much more abundant clone one base away, this may be a read error.

The germline gives CDR1 DFQATT, CDR2 SNEGSKA (reference sequence). The CDR3 is 15 residues long. The source of this sequence is a woman aged 18-29 years with Graves' hyperthyroidism. This chain uses TRBV20-1 with TRBJ2-7; maybe TRBD2 (5 bases). The sequenced material came from blood. This CDR3 reads CGVNPPRGSSYEQYV. CDR3 bases: TGCGGTGTTAATCCCCCACGGGGAAGCTCCTACGAGCAGTACGTC.